The entry below gives a single TCR beta chain sequence along with its context. Generated by immunoSEQ multiplex PCR, the TCRdb table keeps only in-frame clones and is missing some. The sample lists tens of thousands of clones; 85% to 90% were seen once. Trimming shortened V by 4 bases and J by 7 bases, and 18 bases separated the two germline ends. This CDR3 has 15 residues. From germline, CDR1 is SGHRS and CDR2 YFSETQ. These data are taken from a study of control samples from healthy donors and cancer patients. The chain couples TRBV5-1 to TRBJ1-5; D might be TRBD1 (6 bases). Sequencing was performed on blood. The sequence came from a woman in her sixties or seventies in good health. CDR3 protein: CASSILHRAGQPQHF. CDR3 sequence (DNA): TGCGCCAGCAGCATACTGCACAGGGCAGGGCAGCCCCAGCATTTT. The complete variable domain, with remaining parts taken from reference TRBV5-1 and TRBJ1-5, reads KAGVTQTPRYLIKTRGQQVTLSCSPISGHRSVSWYQQTPGQGLQFLFEYFSETQRNKGNFPGRFSGRQFSNSRSEMNVSTLELGDSALYLCASSILHRAGQPQHFGDGTRLSIL.